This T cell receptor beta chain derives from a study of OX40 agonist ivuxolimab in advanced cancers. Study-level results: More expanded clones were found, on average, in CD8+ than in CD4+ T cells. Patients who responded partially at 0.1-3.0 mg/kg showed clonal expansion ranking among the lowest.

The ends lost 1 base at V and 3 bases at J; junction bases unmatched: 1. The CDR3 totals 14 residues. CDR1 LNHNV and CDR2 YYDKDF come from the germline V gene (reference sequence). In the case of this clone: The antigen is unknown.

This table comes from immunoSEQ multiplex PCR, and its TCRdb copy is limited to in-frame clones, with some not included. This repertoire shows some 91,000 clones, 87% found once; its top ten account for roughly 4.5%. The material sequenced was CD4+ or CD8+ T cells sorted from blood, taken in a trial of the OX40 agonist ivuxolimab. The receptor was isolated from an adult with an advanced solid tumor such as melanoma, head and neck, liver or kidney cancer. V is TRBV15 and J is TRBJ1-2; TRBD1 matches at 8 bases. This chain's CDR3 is CATSRAGGDYGYTF. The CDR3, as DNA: TGTGCCACCAGCAGAGCAGGGGGCGACTATGGCTACACCTTC.